One sample yielded the 32 T cell receptor beta chains listed below, sequenced in a study of identifying expanded T cells in peripheral blood. Here immunoSEQ multiplex PCR was the method, and the copy in TCRdb shows in-frame clones only, minus some. Of roughly 84,000 clones in the sample, around nine tenths were seen once. Sequencing input: blood. The receptors here all came from a person aged 18-69 years in good health.

This rearrangement joins TRBV4-3 to TRBJ2-2; tentatively, D is TRBD1 (5 bases). The CDR3 totals 17 residues. Germline lookup yields CDR1 LGHNA and CDR2 YSLEER. The V end lost 1 base, the J end lost 5 bases, and 17 bases lay between the germline ends. The CDR3: CASSQVGLTRGTGELFF. The DNA for the CDR3 is TGCGCCAGCAGCCAAGTGGGGCTAACCCGAGGTACCGGGGAGCTGTTTTTT.

The genes are TRBV6-1 and TRBJ1-1; 7 bases map to TRBD1. CDR1 and CDR2 (germline): MNHNS, SASEGT. The CDR3 has 13 amino acids. V shed 6 bases and J 3 bases; nucleotides not matched to a gene: 4. The CDR3: CASRGQSYTEAFF. The CDR3 nucleotides read TGTGCCAGCAGGGGACAGAGCTACACTGAAGCTTTCTTT.

The sample holds one count of this clone. The chain couples TRBV7-9 to TRBJ2-3; 9 nucleotides line up with TRBD1. Germline loops: CDR1 SEHNR, CDR2 FQNEAQ (reference sequence). The J segment lost 3 bases and the V segment lost 3 bases, leaving 7 bases of the junction unmatched. The CDR3 sequence is 16 residues long. The CDR3 nucleotides read TGTGCCAGCAGCTTGGCCGGGGACAGGGTTACAGATACGCAGTATTTT. Protein sequence: CASSLAGDRVTDTQYF.

This clone was seen a single time. The chain couples TRBV21-1 to TRBJ1-1. TRBV21-1 is noted as a pseudogene. This CDR3 has 16 residues. CDR3 sequence (DNA): TGTGCCAGCCCCCAAGAGGCGAGGGGCCCGGACACTGAAGCTTTCTTT. Amino acids: CASPQEARGPDTEAFF.

The gene calls are TRBV30 and TRBJ2-5; TRBD1 matches at 9 bases. There are 15 residues in the CDR3. Germline loops: CDR1 GTSNPN, CDR2 SVGIG (reference sequence). V lost 2 bases and J lost 4; bases outside the gene matches: 8. CDR3 amino acids: CAWSIPGTGRETQYF. The CDR3 region has the DNA TGTGCCTGGAGTATCCCCGGGACAGGGAGAGAGACCCAGTACTTC.

V gene TRBV25-1 combines with J gene TRBJ2-7; a weak D match, TRBD1 (5 bases). Trimming stripped 6 bases from V and 3 bases from J, with 9 bases between. Germline CDR1 is MGHDK and CDR2 is SYGVNS. The CDR3 is 12 residues long. The CDR3 spells CASSPTVYEQYF. The CDR3, as DNA: TGTGCCAGCAGCCCGACAGTCTACGAGCAGTACTTC.

The CDR3 DNA reads TGTGCCAGCAGTCGGGGGGAGGGGACTGAAGCTTTCTTT. Protein product: CASSRGEGTEAFF. The chain uses TRBV2 and TRBJ1-1; D perhaps matches TRBD1 (5 bases). This CDR3 comprises 13 residues. Per the germline V gene, CDR1 is SNHLY and CDR2 is FYNNEI. V was trimmed by 5 bases and J by 5 bases, leaving 12 bases between them.

This clone was seen more than once but under ten times. This CDR3 reads CASSNRVGPGELFF. The CDR3 region has the DNA TGTGCCAGCAGCAACAGGGTAGGGCCCGGGGAGCTGTTTTTT. This chain links TRBV7-9 with TRBJ2-2; the D gene is possibly TRBD1 (6 bases). The CDR3 runs to 14 residues. Trimming cost V 5 bases and J 6 bases, with 13 bases left between them. CDR1 is SEHNR, CDR2 FQNEAQ, per germline (reference sequence).

J is TRBJ1-3 and V is TRBV7-3; no firm D call. The germline gives CDR1 SGHTA, CDR2 FQGTGA. The CDR3 extends over 13 amino acids. Trimming left V 3 bases short and J 3 bases short, with 6 bases between. CDR3 amino acids: CASSLAGGNTIYF. Here the CDR3 DNA reads TGTGCCAGCAGCTTGGCGGGTGGAAACACCATATATTTT.

A few counts support this clone. The chain links TRBV6-1 to TRBJ2-7, with D perhaps being TRBD1 or TRBD2 (5 bases each). This CDR3 contains 14 residues. Germline-derived CDR1 and CDR2 are MNHNS and SASEGT. Between the trimmed V and J ends, which lost 4 bases and 4 bases, there was a span of 14 bases. CDR3 sequence (DNA): TGTGCCAGCAGTGTAGGGACCATATCATACGAGCAGTACTTC. It codes for CASSVGTISYEQYF.

V gene TRBV5-6 combines with J gene TRBJ2-3; unclear D gene. The ends were cut back, 1 base at V and 1 base at J, with 13 bases in the middle. The CDR3 sequence is 16 residues long. Germline V lookup: CDR1 SGHDT, CDR2 YYEEEE. In nucleotides, the CDR3 is TGTGCCAGCAGCTTGTATGCCTTTCAGGGCACAGATACGCAGTATTTT. This codes for CASSLYAFQGTDTQYF.

The chain joins TRBV2 to TRBJ1-4, with D uncertain. The V and J ends lost 2 bases and 0 bases respectively, with 10 bases between them. The CDR3 is 16 amino acids. Germline CDR1 is SNHLY and CDR2 is FYNNEI. The CDR3 reads CASSEMGRATNEKLFF. Here the CDR3 DNA reads TGTGCCAGCAGTGAAATGGGGAGAGCAACTAATGAAAAACTGTTTTTT.

This rearrangement joins TRBV13 to TRBJ2-3, with D unclear. This CDR3 region has 12 residues. V was cut by 3 bases and J by 4 bases, with 5 bases left in between. CDR1 and CDR2 from the germline V gene are PRHDT and FYEKMQ (reference sequence). The CDR3 sequence: CASSFGADTQYF. The CDR3, as DNA: TGTGCCAGCAGCTTTGGCGCAGATACGCAGTATTTT.

V is TRBV7-2 and J is TRBJ2-7; TRBD2 is a possible D gene (6 bases). CDR3 size: 13 residues. Germline V lookup: CDR1 SGHTA, CDR2 FQGNSA. V lost 4 bases and J 5 bases, leaving 12 bases between the germline ends. In DNA form, the CDR3 reads TGTGCCAGCAGCTCCCCGGGGGAGGACGAGCAGTACTTC. It is translated as CASSSPGEDEQYF.

The CDR3: CASGAFLAYEQYF. In DNA, the CDR3 is TGCGCCAGCGGAGCATTTCTAGCCTACGAGCAGTACTTC. V usage is TRBV10-2 and J usage is TRBJ2-7, with D hard to call. The germline CDR1 and CDR2 sequences are WSHSY and SAAADI. The ends were cut back, 8 bases at V and 2 bases at J, with 13 bases in the middle. There are 13 residues in the CDR3.

V gene TRBV7-8 combines with J gene TRBJ2-1, with 10 nucleotides matching TRBD2. CDR1 is SGHVS, CDR2 FQNEAQ, per germline. CDR3 length: 16 amino acids. After removal of 5 bases from V and 7 bases from J, the junction contained 11 bases not matched to a gene. The CDR3 nucleotides are TGTGCCAGCAGCCCCGTTTGGAGCGGGGGGGCGAATGAGCAGTTCTTC. Its translation is CASSPVWSGGANEQFF.

The chain joins TRBV18 to TRBJ2-2; 7 bases agree with TRBD1. This CDR3 has 17 amino acids. Looked up from germline, CDR1 is KGHSH and CDR2 is LQKENI. V lost 3 bases, J lost 0 bases, and 7 bases stayed unmatched. The CDR3 is CASSPGTGTANTGELFF. The CDR3 nucleotides read TGTGCCAGCTCACCCGGGACCGGGACAGCGAACACCGGGGAGCTGTTTTTT. The whole variable domain, filled in from reference TRBV18 and TRBJ2-2, reads NAGVMQNPRHLVRRRGQEARLRCSPMKGHSHVYWYRQLPEEGLKFMVYLQKENIIDESGMPKERFSAEFPKEGPSILRIQQVVRGDSAAYFCASSPGTGTANTGELFFGEGSRLTVL.

The chain carries TRBV6-6 and TRBJ1-2; TRBD1 matches at 11 bases. The germline V gene encodes CDR1 MNHNY and CDR2 SVGAGI (reference sequence). The length of the CDR3 is 14 residues. V was clipped by 4 bases and J by 7 bases; unmatched bases: 5. This CDR3 is CASSSPGQGGGYTF. DNA for the CDR3: TGTGCCAGCAGTTCACCGGGACAGGGGGGTGGCTACACCTTC.

Written as DNA, the CDR3 is TGCAGCGTTGGACTAGCGGTACAAGAGACCCAGTACTTC. Residues: CSVGLAVQETQYF. V is TRBV29-1 and J is TRBJ2-5; 9 nucleotides match TRBD2. Germline CDR1 SQVTM, CDR2 ANQGSEA. The trim removed 4 bases at V and 2 bases at J, leaving 2 bases unmatched. The CDR3 totals 13 residues.

The rearrangement links TRBV6-5 to TRBJ1-2, with 7 bases matching TRBD1. Germline V gives CDR1 MNHEY, CDR2 SVGAGI. The J segment lost 8 bases and the V segment lost 6 bases, leaving 9 bases of the junction unmatched. CDR3 length: 13 amino acids. CDR3 sequence (DNA): TGTGCCAGCAGAAAGACAGGGAAAAAAGGCTACACCTTC. This encodes CASRKTGKKGYTF.

In its sample, this clone was seen once. This chain uses TRBV15 with TRBJ2-3; 9 positions agree with TRBD2. The CDR3 extends over 16 amino acids. CDR1 and CDR2 from the germline V gene are LNHNV and YYDKDF (reference sequence). Trimming cost V 1 base and J 2 bases; bases outside gene matches: 4. The CDR3 reads CATSRVRGLATDTQYF. The DNA for the CDR3 is TGTGCCACCAGCAGAGTCAGGGGACTAGCCACAGATACGCAGTATTTT. Variable domain in full (rest from reference TRBV15 and TRBJ2-3): DAMVIQNPRYQVTQFGKPVTLSCSQTLNHNVMYWYQQKSSQAPKLLFHYYDKDFNNEADTPDNFQSRRPNTSFCFLDIRSPGLGDTAMYLCATSRVRGLATDTQYFGPGTRLTVL.

The V and J genes are TRBV19 and TRBJ2-3, with TRBD2 as a possible D gene (5 bases). CDR1 and CDR2 (germline): LNHDA, SQIVND (reference sequence). The V end lost 5 bases, the J end lost 0 bases, and 18 bases lay between the germline ends. The CDR3 sequence is 17 residues long. CDR3 region: CASSRSYSGASTDTQYF. In nucleotides, the CDR3 is TGTGCCAGTAGTCGCTCATACAGCGGAGCTAGCACAGATACGCAGTATTTT.

The chain links TRBV6-1 to TRBJ1-2; TRBD1 agrees at 7 bases. This CDR3 contains 12 residues. After removal of 8 bases from V and 7 bases from J, the junction contained 7 bases not matched to a gene. CDR1 and CDR2 from the germline V gene are MNHNS and SASEGT. The CDR3 DNA reads as TGTGCCAGCCGGGGACAGACTATTGGCTACACCTTC. Translating it yields CASRGQTIGYTF.

J is TRBJ2-6 and V is TRBV19; 7 bases fit TRBD1. Trimming removed 6 bases from V and 0 bases from J; junction bases left unmatched: 14. The CDR3 runs 19 residues. The germline CDR1 and CDR2 sequences are LNHDA and SQIVND (reference sequence). The CDR3 spells CASRPFWGQTSSGANVLTF. The CDR3, as DNA: TGTGCCAGTAGGCCTTTTTGGGGACAGACGAGCTCTGGGGCCAACGTCCTGACTTTC. Together with reference TRBV19 and TRBJ2-6, the CDR3 gives the full variable domain: DGGITQSPKYLFRKEGQNVTLSCEQNLNHDAMYWYRQDPGQGLRLIYYSQIVNDFQKGDIAEGYSVSREKKESFPLTVTSAQKNPTAFYLCASRPFWGQTSSGANVLTFGAGSRLTVL.

The chain has TRBV7-6 and TRBJ2-5; a possible D gene is TRBD1 (6 bases). From germline, CDR1 is SGHVS and CDR2 FNYEAQ. CDR3 length: 14 amino acids. V was pared by 1 base and J by 7 bases, with 13 bases between. CDR3 sequence reads: CASSLDSRGGTQYF. The CDR3 DNA is TGTGCCAGCAGCTTAGATTCCCGAGGGGGGACCCAGTACTTC.

The V gene is TRBV27, the J gene TRBJ2-3; D is undetermined. The CDR3 is 15 residues long. V was clipped by 5 bases and J by 1 base, with 13 bases between them. Germline loops: CDR1 MNHEY, CDR2 SMNVEV (reference sequence). CDR3 bases: TGTGCCAGCAGTCCGAGACAAGCCCGCACAGATACGCAGTATTTT. Translation gives CASSPRQARTDTQYF.

This clone was observed a handful of times. J is TRBJ1-2 and V is TRBV30; D is perhaps TRBD1 (5 bases). Trimming stripped 0 bases from V and 7 bases from J, with 15 bases between. The CDR3 loop spans 14 amino acids. From germline, CDR1 is GTSNPN and CDR2 SVGIG (reference sequence). The CDR3 DNA is TGTGCCTGGAGTGTAGGGGAGGGGTCTGGTGGCTACACCTTC. It is translated as CAWSVGEGSGGYTF.

The chain uses TRBV5-1 and TRBJ1-1, with TRBD1 matching over 7 bases. Germline assignment: CDR1 SGHRS and CDR2 YFSETQ. V lost 4 bases and J lost 3; bases outside the gene matches: 9. The CDR3 contains 15 residues. CDR3 coding DNA: TGCGCCAGCAGCACGAAAGGCAGGGGGGACACTGAAGCTTTCTTT. Its protein product is CASSTKGRGDTEAFF.

The CDR3 sequence is CAWSGGEYDEQFF. The CDR3 coding sequence is TGTGCCTGGAGTGGAGGAGAGTACGATGAGCAGTTCTTC. V gene TRBV30 combines with J gene TRBJ2-1; D uncertain. The CDR3 sequence is 13 residues long. Looked up from germline, CDR1 is GTSNPN and CDR2 is SVGIG (reference sequence). V lost 1 base, J lost 8 bases, and 12 bases lay in between.

This clone came up a few times. J is TRBJ2-5 and V is TRBV29-1; the match to TRBD2 covers 7 bases. Trimming took 5 bases from V and 3 from J; bases not matched to a gene: 12. Per the germline V gene, CDR1 is SQVTM and CDR2 is ANQGSEA. There are 15 residues in the CDR3. The CDR3 region has the DNA TGCAGCGTTATCCCTCCGGGACTAAAAAAAGAGACCCAGTACTTC. Translation gives CSVIPPGLKKETQYF.

Worth noting for this clone: This CDR3 fails to terminate in the conserved phenylalanine or tryptophan, so it likely reflects a read error. Because the CDR3's place on the DNA is in doubt, the DNA is left out and the CDR3 is given as listed by TCRdb. The chain employs TRBV5-5 and TRBJ1-1. Germline loops: CDR1 SGHKS, CDR2 YYEKEE (reference sequence). The CDR3 totals 13 residues, both ends included. The CDR3 is CASSPAGHAPLLL.

The V call is TRBV2, the J call TRBJ2-3; 11 nucleotides match TRBD2. The V gene end was trimmed by 8 bases and the J gene end by 1 base; junction bases not matched to a gene: 2. The V gene's germline CDR1 is SNHLY and CDR2 FYNNEI. The length of the CDR3 is 14 residues. CDR3 DNA sequence: TGTGCCAGCGGACTAGCGGGCCGCACAGATACGCAGTATTTT. This gives the protein CASGLAGRTDTQYF. The whole variable domain, filled in from reference TRBV2 and TRBJ2-3, reads EPEVTQTPSHQVTQMGQEVILRCVPISNHLYFYWYRQILGQKVEFLVSFYNNEISEKSEIFDDQFSVERPDGSNFTLKIRSTKLEDSAMYFCASGLAGRTDTQYFGPGTRLTVL.